This T cell receptor beta chain was recorded in a study of T cells in Graves' hyperthyroidism and ophthalmopathy. The sample holds a few counts of this clonotype. As yet, its antigen is unknown. RNA transcripts were the template for amplifying TCR beta CDR3 regions. With the HTBI primer set, the TCR CDR3 went through a first round of RT-PCR. TCRdb fed the multiplex PCR reads into MiXCR, producing one record per CDR3 protein. The data contain under 350,000 distinct CDR3 sequences, 20% to 25% of them singletons. Germline CDR1 reads SEHNR; CDR2 reads FQNEAQ (reference sequence). The CDR3 sequence is 15 residues long. The V gene lost 1 base and the J gene lost 8 bases, with 15 bases spanning the gap. Diagnosis rested on symptoms, serum thyroxine and TRAb, thyroid ultrasound, and orbital computed tomography. Study-wide findings and caveats: Blood shared most expanded thyroid clonotypes above 0.001.

Sequencing was performed on blood. The sequence was collected from a woman in her fifties or sixties with Graves' hyperthyroidism. The rearrangement joins TRBV7-9 to TRBJ2-1; D is unresolved. CDR3: CASSLGVFSPDEQFF. Here the CDR3 DNA reads TGTGCCAGCAGCTTAGGGGTGTTTAGCCCAGATGAGCAGTTCTTC.